This T cell receptor (beta chain) was identified during a study of fetal regulatory T cell absence and autoimmunity. Turning to the study itself: The IPEX patients lacked clinical diabetes but had exocrine pancreas autoimmunity. General study points: Oligoclonal TCR enrichment in pancreas over cord blood reached over 90-fold for some clones. TRB gene family usage was broadly similar in cord blood and pancreas.

The CDR3 contains 15 residues. From germline, CDR1 is SNHLY and CDR2 FYNNEI. The ends lost 0 bases at V and 4 bases at J; junction bases unmatched: 2. Clones were read by immunoSEQ multiplex PCR, and TCRdb kept only the in-frame ones, dropping some. The sample yields about 43,000 clones, about 80% seen once. Turning to this clone: Its target is not known.

The rearrangement joins TRBV2 to TRBJ2-1; the match to TRBD2 covers 8 bases. The receptor was isolated from a newborn boy with IPEX syndrome. The sample consisted of cord blood. The CDR3 DNA follows: TGTGCCAGCAGTGAAGCGCCTAGCGGGTACAATGAGCAGTTCTTC. Protein product: CASSEAPSGYNEQFF.